These 11 T cell receptor beta chains came from one sample sequenced in a study of patients and donors after allogeneic stem cell transplantation. Each CDR3 protein is one row after TCRdb ran MiXCR on the RT-PCR reads. The table has approximately 200,000 distinct CDR3 sequences, about 40% seen once. The sequencing input was blood, either unsorted or a sorted T cell fraction (not recorded which). The receptors shown here come from a human donor who was either an allogeneic HSCT recipient or a stem cell or donor lymphocyte infusion donor (not recorded which). It is not recorded whose cells these are; they may come from a transplant donor.

This chain links TRBV18 with TRBJ2-7; D is possibly TRBD1 or TRBD2 (5 bases each). CDR3 length: 13 amino acids. Germline V gene lookup returns CDR1 KGHSH and CDR2 LQKENI. V gave up 2 bases and J gave up 6 bases, with 11 bases separating them. The CDR3 protein is CASSPDEGSEQYF. The DNA of the CDR3 is TGTGCCAGCTCACCAGACGAGGGGAGCGAGCAGTACTTC.

This clonotype has just a few counts. The gene calls are TRBV28 and TRBJ1-1; 9 positions agree with TRBD1. The CDR3 sequence is 14 residues long. The junction had 5 bases not matched to a gene; V was cut back by 2 bases and J by 7 bases. Germline CDR1 and CDR2: MDHEN and SYDVKM. The CDR3 DNA reads TGTGCCAGCAGTTTAACAGGGGGCTATGGTGAAGCTTTCTTT. Residues: CASSLTGGYGEAFF.

This chain uses TRBV29-1 with TRBJ2-1; TRBD1 is a possible D gene (6 bases). With 6 bases removed from V and 5 bases from J, the gap between germline ends came to 17 bases. This CDR3 contains 14 residues. CDR1 SQVTM and CDR2 ANQGSEA come from the germline V gene. For the CDR3, the DNA is TGCAGCGTATGGCACAGGGATTTAAACAATGAGCAGTTCTTC. As protein: CSVWHRDLNNEQFF.

Only one count was recorded for this clonotype. This chain uses TRBV6-6 with TRBJ2-7; D remains ambiguous. The CDR3 is 14 residues long. Looked up from germline, CDR1 is MNHNY and CDR2 is SVGAGI (reference sequence). Trimming took 7 bases from V and 1 from J, leaving 14 bases between them. This chain's CDR3 is CASKLGPSSYEQYF. The CDR3 DNA follows: TGTGCCAGCAAATTAGGTCCTAGTTCCTACGAGCAGTACTTC.

The chain recombines TRBV29-1 with TRBJ2-3, with TRBD2 matching over 13 bases. Per germline, CDR1 SQVTM and CDR2 ANQGSEA. The trim removed 7 bases at V and 3 bases at J, leaving 7 bases unmatched. The CDR3 runs to 15 residues. The CDR3 loop is CSARTSGSRTDTQYF. In DNA form, the CDR3 reads TGCAGCGCTCGGACTAGCGGGAGTAGAACAGATACGCAGTATTTT.

There are a few counts of this clonotype. CDR3 region: CASRDPTGYYGYTF. The CDR3 DNA is TGTGCCAGCAGGGACCCGACAGGGTACTATGGCTACACCTTC. This chain connects TRBV2 to TRBJ1-2; 7 positions match TRBD1. Germline trimming cut 6 bases from V and 3 bases from J; bases unmatched to any gene: 7. The CDR3 extends over 14 amino acids. CDR1 is SNHLY, CDR2 FYNNEI, per germline.

This rearrangement joins TRBV5-1 to TRBJ2-1; 13 bases are a match to TRBD2. In germline, CDR1 is SGHRS, CDR2 YFSETQ. The CDR3 has 16 residues. The ends lost 4 bases at V and 4 bases at J; junction bases unmatched: 5. The CDR3 reads CASSPGLAGAYNEQFF. CDR3 nucleotide sequence: TGCGCCAGCAGCCCTGGACTAGCGGGAGCGTACAATGAGCAGTTCTTC.

The chain couples TRBV30 to TRBJ1-3, with D unclear. V was clipped by 4 bases and J by 0 bases, with 1 base between them. Per germline, CDR1 GTSNPN and CDR2 SVGIG (reference sequence). The CDR3 has 11 residues. The CDR3 loop reads CAWISGNTIYF. CDR3 coding DNA: TGTGCCTGGATCTCTGGAAACACCATATATTTT.

The CDR3 sequence is CASSSPDPAASVEQFF. The CDR3, as DNA: TGTGCCAGCAGCTCCCCTGACCCGGCCGCGTCGGTGGAGCAGTTCTTC. The rearrangement links TRBV7-9 to TRBJ2-1; D is undetermined. Deletions cut 4 bases from V and 10 bases from J, with 23 bases between. CDR3 size: 16 residues. The germline gives CDR1 SEHNR, CDR2 FQNEAQ (reference sequence).

This chain uses TRBV20-1 with TRBJ1-1; the D gene is possibly TRBD1 (5 bases). CDR1 is DFQATT, CDR2 SNEGSKA, per germline (reference sequence). V lost 6 bases, J lost 1 base, and 12 bases lay in between. CDR3 length equals 13 residues. CDR3 amino acids: CSAPAGGNTEAFF. The DNA of the CDR3 is TGCAGTGCCCCCGCCGGGGGGAACACTGAAGCTTTCTTT.

V and J are TRBV12-3 or TRBV12-4 and TRBJ1-2; D call uncertain. Trimming stripped 8 bases from V and 4 bases from J, with 14 bases between. This CDR3 region has 13 residues. In DNA, the CDR3 is TGTGCCAGCTTGGACTGGATGACCTATGGCTACACCTTC. It specifies CASLDWMTYGYTF.